Listed below are T cell receptor beta chains from one sample, sequenced in a study of blood T cell repertoires in COVID-19. Clones were read by immunoSEQ multiplex PCR, and TCRdb kept only the in-frame ones, dropping some. The repertoire holds approximately 250,000 clones, with approximately 91% as singletons. Specimen: PBMCs or T cells enriched from blood (not recorded which). Receptor source: a woman aged 25-40 years who had recovered from COVID-19. The CDR3 runs from the conserved cysteine through the conserved F or W. Fields, in order: V gene, D gene, J gene, clone size, CDR3 DNA, CDR3 protein. The D gene is left open where the match is weak. Size tells how often a clone was seen (once, few, many) or the class of an expanded clone, and some rows leave it out.

V: TRBV28
D: -
J: TRBJ1-3
size: -
DNA: TGTGCCAGCATCCTCTCCGAGGGCACTGGAAACACCATATATTTT
CDR3: CASILSEGTGNTIYF

V: TRBV6-5
D: -
J: TRBJ2-7
size: -
DNA: TGTGCCAGCAGTTCTCCAGTAATAAACTCCTACGAGCAGTACTTC
CDR3: CASSSPVINSYEQYF

V: TRBV7-2
D: TRBD1
J: TRBJ1-5
size: -
DNA: TGTGCCAGCAGCTTAAAGGGGGCGGATCAGCCCCAGCATTTT
CDR3: CASSLKGADQPQHF

V: TRBV5-4
D: TRBD2
J: TRBJ2-2
size: -
DNA: TGTGCCAGCAGCTTGCCACTAGCGCCCGAGGGCACCGGGGAGCTGTTTTTT
CDR3: CASSLPLAPEGTGELFF

V: TRBV9
D: TRBD1
J: TRBJ1-2
size: -
DNA: TGTGCCAGCAGCGTTCCTCTGACAGGGGGGATATATGGCTACACCTTC
CDR3: CASSVPLTGGIYGYTF

V: TRBV4-3
D: -
J: TRBJ2-1
size: -
DNA: TGCGCCAGCAGCCTATCAGCGTACAATGAGCAGTTCTTC
CDR3: CASSLSAYNEQFF

V: TRBV7-2
D: TRBD1
J: TRBJ1-6
size: -
DNA: TGTGCCAGCAGTCGGACAGGGGATTCACCCCTCCACTTT
CDR3: CASSRTGDSPLHF

V: TRBV20-1
D: -
J: TRBJ2-7
size: -
DNA: TGCAGTGCTAGTTACAGGGAGTACGAGCAGTACTTC
CDR3: CSASYREYEQYF

V: TRBV6-5
D: -
J: TRBJ2-3
size: -
DNA: TGTGCCAGCAACACTGAGCGGGCCAACGGGGATACGCAGTATTTT
CDR3: CASNTERANGDTQYF

V: TRBV5-5
D: TRBD1
J: TRBJ1-1
size: -
DNA: TGTGCCAGCAGGAACGACAGGGTCGAAGCTTTCTTT
CDR3: CASRNDRVEAFF

V: TRBV28
D: TRBD1
J: TRBJ1-2
size: -
DNA: TGTGCCAGCAGTTCGCTGACAGGGACATTTAACTATGGCTACACCTTC
CDR3: CASSSLTGTFNYGYTF

V: TRBV13
D: TRBD1
J: TRBJ1-2
size: -
DNA: TGTGCCAGCAGTCGTGGACAGGGGAGGAGCTATGGCTACACCTTC
CDR3: CASSRGQGRSYGYTF

V: TRBV27
D: TRBD1
J: TRBJ2-7
size: -
DNA: TGTGCCAGCAGTTTATGGGTGGACAGGGCCTACGAGCAGTACTTC
CDR3: CASSLWVDRAYEQYF

V: TRBV6-5
D: -
J: TRBJ2-5
size: few
DNA: TGTGCCAGCAGTTACTGGGACAATAAAGAGACCCAGTACTTC
CDR3: CASSYWDNKETQYF

V: TRBV5-1
D: TRBD1
J: TRBJ2-1
size: -
DNA: TGCGCCAGCAGCTCCGACAGGGTCAATGAGCAGTTCTTC
CDR3: CASSSDRVNEQFF

V: TRBV9
D: TRBD1
J: TRBJ1-2
size: -
DNA: TGTGCCAGCAGCATCCATCGGCCGACAGGGGGCGATTATGGCTACACCTTC
CDR3: CASSIHRPTGGDYGYTF

V: TRBV11-3
D: -
J: TRBJ1-6
size: -
DNA: TGTGCCAGCAGCTTAGGTCAAAATTCACCCCTCCACTTT
CDR3: CASSLGQNSPLHF

V: TRBV2
D: -
J: TRBJ2-7
size: -
DNA: TGTGCCAGCAGTGACACCCGACAGGTCCCCTACGAGCAGTACTTC
CDR3: CASSDTRQVPYEQYF

V: TRBV2
D: TRBD1
J: TRBJ2-1
size: -
DNA: TGTGCCAGCAGTGTGACAGGGTTCCTAGATAATGAGCAGTTCTTC
CDR3: CASSVTGFLDNEQFF

V: TRBV30
D: TRBD1
J: TRBJ1-4
size: -
DNA: TGTGCCTGGAGTGGGGACAGGGTGTTGGCTTTCGCTAATGAAAAACTGTTTTTT
CDR3: CAWSGDRVLAFANEKLFF

V: TRBV7-9
D: TRBD2
J: TRBJ2-3
size: -
DNA: TGTGCCAGCAGCCCGGGGACTAGGGATTACACAGATACGCAGTATTTT
CDR3: CASSPGTRDYTDTQYF

V: TRBV6-5
D: TRBD2
J: TRBJ2-2
size: -
DNA: TGTGCCAGCAGTTACAGCGGGGGGGCCATCGGGGAGCTGTTTTTT
CDR3: CASSYSGGAIGELFF

V: TRBV13
D: -
J: TRBJ2-1
size: -
DNA: TGTGCCAGCAGCCCCGGCCCGGAGGTCGTTGAGCAGTTCTTC
CDR3: CASSPGPEVVEQFF

V: TRBV7-2
D: -
J: TRBJ1-5
size: -
DNA: TGTGCCAGCAGCTTAAGTGGGGGGAGAAATCAGCCCCAGCATTTT
CDR3: CASSLSGGRNQPQHF

V: TRBV6-5
D: -
J: TRBJ1-6
size: -
DNA: TGTGCCAGCAGTTATGTACAGATTAATTCACCCCTCCACTTT
CDR3: CASSYVQINSPLHF

V: TRBV7-3
D: TRBD2
J: TRBJ2-1
size: once
DNA: TGTGCCAGCAGCCTATGGACTAGCGGATTCAATGAGCAGTTCTTC
CDR3: CASSLWTSGFNEQFF

V: TRBV24-1
D: -
J: TRBJ1-1
size: -
DNA: TGTGCCTATCCCAGAGGAGAAGTCACTGAAGCTTTCTTT
CDR3: CAYPRGEVTEAFF

V: TRBV27
D: TRBD1
J: TRBJ2-7
size: -
DNA: TGTGCCAGCAGTACCCACCGGGACAGGGGAGACTACGAGCAGTACTTC
CDR3: CASSTHRDRGDYEQYF

V: TRBV5-1
D: TRBD2
J: TRBJ2-4
size: -
DNA: TGCGCCAGCAGCCTGACGGTGGTTGGACTAGCAAACATTCAGTACTTC
CDR3: CASSLTVVGLANIQYF

V: TRBV7-9
D: -
J: TRBJ1-2
size: -
DNA: TGTGCCAGCAGCTTAGCCTCTGACAGAGGTAACCGTAACTATGGCTACACCTTC
CDR3: CASSLASDRGNRNYGYTF

V: TRBV15
D: -
J: TRBJ1-5
size: -
DNA: TGTGCCACCAGCAGAGGAGGGTTATCCCAGCATTTT
CDR3: CATSRGGLSQHF

V: TRBV4-1
D: -
J: TRBJ1-3
size: -
DNA: TGCGCCAGCAGCCAAGATCAGGCAGATGTAACTGGAAACACCATATATTTT
CDR3: CASSQDQADVTGNTIYF

V: TRBV4-3
D: -
J: TRBJ2-2
size: -
DNA: TGCGCCAGCAGCCAAGACCCCGCCGGGTTGCGGACCGGGGAGCTGTTTTTT
CDR3: CASSQDPAGLRTGELFF

V: TRBV30
D: TRBD2
J: TRBJ2-5
size: once
DNA: TGTGCCTGGAGTGCTTTTAGCGGGAGGGCCCAAGAGACCCAGTACTTC
CDR3: CAWSAFSGRAQETQYF

V: TRBV9
D: TRBD2
J: TRBJ2-1
size: few
DNA: TGTGCCAGCAGCGTGGGACTAGCGGAAAGCAATGAGCAGTTCTTC
CDR3: CASSVGLAESNEQFF

V: TRBV7-8
D: TRBD1
J: TRBJ2-1
size: -
DNA: TGTGCCAGCAGCTTAGGGACAGGGGGCAATGAGCAGTTCTTC
CDR3: CASSLGTGGNEQFF

V: TRBV6-1
D: -
J: TRBJ2-7
size: -
DNA: TGTGCCAGCAGTGAATATCTGTCGCAGACCTACGAGCAGTACTTC
CDR3: CASSEYLSQTYEQYF

V: TRBV5-6
D: TRBD1
J: TRBJ1-6
size: -
DNA: TGTGCCAGCAGCGGGAAATCACTCACCCGGGACAGTTCTTCACCCCTCCACTTT
CDR3: CASSGKSLTRDSSSPLHF

V: TRBV6-5
D: -
J: TRBJ1-2
size: -
DNA: TGTGCCAGCAGTTACTCAAGGGGTGAGGGCTACACCTTC
CDR3: CASSYSRGEGYTF

V: TRBV27
D: -
J: TRBJ1-6
size: -
DNA: TGTGCCAGCAGTTTATCCGGGGGTACGAATTCACCCCTCCACTTT
CDR3: CASSLSGGTNSPLHF

V: TRBV7-2
D: TRBD2
J: TRBJ2-3
size: -
DNA: TGTGCCAGCCGTCATCTAGCGGGAGTCACAGATACGCAGTATTTT
CDR3: CASRHLAGVTDTQYF

V: TRBV7-9
D: TRBD1
J: TRBJ2-3
size: -
DNA: TGTGCCAGCAGTCCTTACAGAATGGGACAGTCTAGCACAGATACGCAGTATTTT
CDR3: CASSPYRMGQSSTDTQYF

V: TRBV14
D: -
J: TRBJ1-1
size: -
DNA: TGTGCCAGCACCCTCTTCCCACAGAACACTGAAGCTTTCTTT
CDR3: CASTLFPQNTEAFF

V: TRBV20-1
D: TRBD1
J: TRBJ1-1
size: -
DNA: TGCAGTGCTCGTACAGGGGCTGAAGCTTTCTTT
CDR3: CSARTGAEAFF

V: TRBV28
D: -
J: TRBJ2-7
size: once
DNA: TGTGCCAGCGGGGAGACAGGGACTCCCTACGAGCAGTACTTC
CDR3: CASGETGTPYEQYF

V: TRBV5-1
D: -
J: TRBJ1-1
size: -
DNA: TGCGCCAGCAGCCACGACCGCAGGCCTAACACTGAAGCTTTCTTT
CDR3: CASSHDRRPNTEAFF

V: TRBV4-3
D: TRBD2
J: TRBJ2-1
size: -
DNA: TGCGCCAGCAGCCTCGAGGCGGGGGGATACTACAATGAGCAGTTCTTC
CDR3: CASSLEAGGYYNEQFF

V: TRBV28
D: TRBD1
J: TRBJ1-1
size: -
DNA: TGTGCCAGCAGTTCTTACCCCGACAGGGCGCCTGAAGCTTTCTTT
CDR3: CASSSYPDRAPEAFF

V: TRBV9
D: -
J: TRBJ2-7
size: -
DNA: TGTGCCAGCAGCCCGATAGGCCAGGGTCCGTACGAGCAGTACTTC
CDR3: CASSPIGQGPYEQYF

V: TRBV5-5
D: -
J: TRBJ1-6
size: few
DNA: TGTGCCAGCAGCTTAAGGGGACAATATAATTCACCCCTCCACTTT
CDR3: CASSLRGQYNSPLHF

V: TRBV9
D: TRBD1
J: TRBJ1-3
size: -
DNA: TGTGCCAGCAGCGTAGTTCCCAGGGGGGACACCATATATTTT
CDR3: CASSVVPRGDTIYF

V: TRBV18
D: -
J: TRBJ2-7
size: -
DNA: TGTGCCAGCTCACCGTCACTCGAGCAGTACTTC
CDR3: CASSPSLEQYF

V: TRBV30
D: TRBD1
J: TRBJ1-2
size: many
DNA: TGTGCCTACAGGGGGTATGGCTACACCTTC
CDR3: CAYRGYGYTF

V: TRBV7-9
D: TRBD1
J: TRBJ2-7
size: -
DNA: TGTGCCAGCAGCACCCGACAGGGGCACGAGCAGTACTTC
CDR3: CASSTRQGHEQYF